This T cell receptor beta chain was recovered during a study of molecular identifiers for immune sequencing clone quantification. CDR3 length equals 14 residues. Germline V gene data show CDR1 as DFQATT and CDR2 as SNEGSKA (reference sequence). From the PCR reads, TCRdb called clonotypes with MiXCR, one entry per CDR3 protein. The sample has about 640,000 distinct CDR3 sequences; around 20% are singletons. Findings and caveats of the study: Spiked TCR RNA from one Jurkat cell reportedly showed up when mixed among 950,000 to 1,000,000 naive cells.

With respect to this clonotype: Its specificity is not known. The junction shows a germline mismatch at one end, possibly a read error.

The sequenced material came from naive CD8+ T cells from blood, with Jurkat cell RNA spiked in. As for subset: FACS-sorted CD8+CD4-CCR7+CD45RA+ naive T cells. The chain has TRBV20-1 and TRBJ2-1, with 9 positions matching TRBD2. The origin of this receptor is a human donor in good health. Some libraries in this study had Jurkat cell RNA spiked in. This chain's CDR3 is CGAFERGDYNEQFF. CDR3 nucleotides: TGCGGTGCCTTCGAGCGGGGGGACTACAATGAGCAGTTCTTC.